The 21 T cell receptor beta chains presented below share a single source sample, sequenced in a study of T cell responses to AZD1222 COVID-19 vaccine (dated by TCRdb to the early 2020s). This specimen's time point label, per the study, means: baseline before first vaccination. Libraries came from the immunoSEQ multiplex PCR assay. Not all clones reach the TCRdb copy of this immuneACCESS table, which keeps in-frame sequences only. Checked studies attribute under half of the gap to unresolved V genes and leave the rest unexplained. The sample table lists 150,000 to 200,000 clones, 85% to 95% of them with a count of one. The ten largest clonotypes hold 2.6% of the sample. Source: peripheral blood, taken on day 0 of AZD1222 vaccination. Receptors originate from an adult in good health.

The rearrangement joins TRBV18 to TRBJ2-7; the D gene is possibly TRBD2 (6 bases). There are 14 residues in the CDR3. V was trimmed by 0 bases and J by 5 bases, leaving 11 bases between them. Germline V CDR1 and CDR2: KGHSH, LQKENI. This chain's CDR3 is CASSPPSSVDEQYF. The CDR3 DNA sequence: TGTGCCAGCTCACCACCCTCTAGCGTGGACGAGCAGTACTTC.

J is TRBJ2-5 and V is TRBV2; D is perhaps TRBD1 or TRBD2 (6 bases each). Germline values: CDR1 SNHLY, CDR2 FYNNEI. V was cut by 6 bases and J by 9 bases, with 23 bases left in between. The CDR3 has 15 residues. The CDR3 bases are TGTGCCAGCAGACCCGAGGGCTCGGCAAGGGGGGCCCAGTACTTC. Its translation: CASRPEGSARGAQYF.

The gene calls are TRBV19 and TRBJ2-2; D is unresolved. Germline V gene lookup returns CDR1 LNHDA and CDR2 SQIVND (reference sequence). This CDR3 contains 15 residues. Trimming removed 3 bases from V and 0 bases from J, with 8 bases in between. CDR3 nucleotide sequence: TGTGCCAGTAGTATTAACGGAGCGAACACCGGGGAGCTGTTTTTT. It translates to CASSINGANTGELFF.

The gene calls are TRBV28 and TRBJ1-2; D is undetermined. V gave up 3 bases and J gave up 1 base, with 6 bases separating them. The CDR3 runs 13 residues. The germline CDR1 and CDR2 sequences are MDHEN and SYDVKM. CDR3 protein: CASSFNSNYGYTF. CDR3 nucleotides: TGTGCCAGCAGTTTCAACAGTAACTATGGCTACACCTTC.

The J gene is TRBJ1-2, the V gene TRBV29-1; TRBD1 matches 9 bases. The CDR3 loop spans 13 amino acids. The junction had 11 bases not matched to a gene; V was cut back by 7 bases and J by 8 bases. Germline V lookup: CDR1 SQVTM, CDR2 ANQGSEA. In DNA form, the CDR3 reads TGCAGCGGAAGAGACAGGGGGTCCGGAGGCTACACCTTC. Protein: CSGRDRGSGGYTF.

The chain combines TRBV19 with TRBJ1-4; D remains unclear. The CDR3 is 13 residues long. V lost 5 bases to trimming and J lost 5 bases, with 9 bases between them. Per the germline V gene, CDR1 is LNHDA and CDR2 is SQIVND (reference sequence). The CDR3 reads CASSRVRNEKLFF. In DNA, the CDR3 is TGTGCCAGTAGTCGAGTGAGAAATGAAAAACTGTTTTTT.

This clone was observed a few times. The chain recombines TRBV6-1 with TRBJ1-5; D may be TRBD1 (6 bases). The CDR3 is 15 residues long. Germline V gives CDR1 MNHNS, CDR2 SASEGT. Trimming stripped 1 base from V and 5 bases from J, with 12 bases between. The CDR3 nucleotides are TGTGCCAGCAGTGAAGTGGGGGGCGGTTATCAGCCCCAGCATTTT. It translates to CASSEVGGGYQPQHF.

The CDR3 spells CASSQGREKGQPQHF. The CDR3, as DNA: TGTGCCAGCAGCCAAGGGAGGGAAAAGGGTCAGCCCCAGCATTTT. This chain connects TRBV3-1 (or the pseudogene TRBV3-2) to TRBJ1-5; D remains unclear. V was clipped by 1 base and J by 6 bases, with 13 bases between them. CDR1 LGHDT and CDR2 YNNKEL come from the germline V gene (reference sequence). This CDR3 is built from 15 residues.

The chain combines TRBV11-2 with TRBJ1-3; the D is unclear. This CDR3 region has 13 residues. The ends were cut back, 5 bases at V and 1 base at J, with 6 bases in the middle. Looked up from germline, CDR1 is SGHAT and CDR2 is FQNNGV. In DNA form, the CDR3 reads TGTGCCAGCAGCGTTACGTCTGGAAACACCATATATTTT. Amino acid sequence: CASSVTSGNTIYF.

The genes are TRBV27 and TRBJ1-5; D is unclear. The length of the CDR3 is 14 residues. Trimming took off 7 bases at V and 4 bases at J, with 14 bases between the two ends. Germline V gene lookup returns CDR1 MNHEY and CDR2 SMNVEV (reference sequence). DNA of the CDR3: TGTGCCAGCAATCGCCGGCCCGGGAATCAGCCCCAGCATTTT. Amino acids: CASNRRPGNQPQHF.

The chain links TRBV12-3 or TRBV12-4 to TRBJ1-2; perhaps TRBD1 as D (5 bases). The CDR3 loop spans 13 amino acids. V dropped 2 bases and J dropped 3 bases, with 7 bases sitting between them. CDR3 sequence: CASSLSGHYGYTF. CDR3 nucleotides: TGTGCCAGCAGTTTATCAGGGCACTATGGCTACACCTTC.

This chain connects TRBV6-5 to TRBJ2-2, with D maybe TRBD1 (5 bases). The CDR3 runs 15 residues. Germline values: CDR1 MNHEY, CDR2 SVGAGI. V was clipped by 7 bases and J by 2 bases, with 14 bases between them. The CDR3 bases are TGTGCCAGCACCTTAAGGGGCCTTAACACCGGGGAGCTGTTTTTT. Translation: CASTLRGLNTGELFF.

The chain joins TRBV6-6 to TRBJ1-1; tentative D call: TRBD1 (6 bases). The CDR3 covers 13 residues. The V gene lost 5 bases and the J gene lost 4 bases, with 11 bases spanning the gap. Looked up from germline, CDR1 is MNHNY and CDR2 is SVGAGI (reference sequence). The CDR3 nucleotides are TGTGCCAGCAGTGAGGGGGGGGTCACTGAAGCTTTCTTT. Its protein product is CASSEGGVTEAFF.

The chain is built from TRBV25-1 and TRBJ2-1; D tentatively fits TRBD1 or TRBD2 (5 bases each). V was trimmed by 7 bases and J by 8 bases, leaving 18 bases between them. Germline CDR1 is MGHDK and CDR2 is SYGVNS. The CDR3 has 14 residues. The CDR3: CASNEGPPIDEQFF. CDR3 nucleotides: TGTGCCAGCAATGAGGGGCCCCCGATCGATGAGCAGTTCTTC.

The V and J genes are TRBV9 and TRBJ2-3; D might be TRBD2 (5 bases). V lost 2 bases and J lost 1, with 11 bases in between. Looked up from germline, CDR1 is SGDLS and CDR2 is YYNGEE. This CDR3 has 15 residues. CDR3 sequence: CASSVQYGGTDTQYF. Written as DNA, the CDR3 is TGTGCCAGCAGCGTCCAGTACGGGGGCACAGATACGCAGTATTTT.

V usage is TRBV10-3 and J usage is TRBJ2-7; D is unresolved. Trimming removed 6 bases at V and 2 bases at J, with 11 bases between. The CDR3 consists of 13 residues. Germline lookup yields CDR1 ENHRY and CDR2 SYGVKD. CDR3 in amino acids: CAISLTPPYEQYF. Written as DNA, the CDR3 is TGTGCCATCAGCCTGACACCTCCCTACGAGCAGTACTTC.

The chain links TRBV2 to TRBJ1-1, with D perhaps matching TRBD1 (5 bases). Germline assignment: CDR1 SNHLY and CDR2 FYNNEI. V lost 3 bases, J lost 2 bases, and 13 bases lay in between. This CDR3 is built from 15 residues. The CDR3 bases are TGTGCCAGCAGTGAGGAGGGGTTGGGAAACACTGAAGCTTTCTTT. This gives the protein CASSEEGLGNTEAFF.

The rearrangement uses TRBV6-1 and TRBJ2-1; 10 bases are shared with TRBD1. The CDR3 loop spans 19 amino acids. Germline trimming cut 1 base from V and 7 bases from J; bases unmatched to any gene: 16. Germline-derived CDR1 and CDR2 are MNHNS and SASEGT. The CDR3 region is CASSEEIPGGTGAMNEQFF. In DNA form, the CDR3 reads TGTGCCAGCAGTGAAGAAATACCGGGGGGGACAGGGGCGATGAATGAGCAGTTCTTC.

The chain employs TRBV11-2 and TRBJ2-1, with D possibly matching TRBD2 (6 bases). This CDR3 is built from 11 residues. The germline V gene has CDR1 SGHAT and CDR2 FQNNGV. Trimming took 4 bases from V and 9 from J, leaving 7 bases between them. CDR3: CASSYGGEQFF. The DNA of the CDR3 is TGTGCCAGCAGCTACGGGGGTGAGCAGTTCTTC.

CDR3 sequence reads: CASRVPGTWYQPQHF. The CDR3 DNA is TGTGCCAGTAGGGTTCCCGGGACATGGTATCAGCCCCAGCATTTT. The chain has TRBV19 and TRBJ1-5, with D perhaps TRBD1 (6 bases). The germline V gene encodes CDR1 LNHDA and CDR2 SQIVND (reference sequence). The CDR3 covers 15 residues. Trimming removed 6 bases from V and 5 bases from J, with 17 bases in between. Full variable domain (outside the CDR3, taken from reference TRBV19 and TRBJ1-5): DGGITQSPKYLFRKEGQNVTLSCEQNLNHDAMYWYRQDPGQGLRLIYYSQIVNDFQKGDIAEGYSVSREKKESFPLTVTSAQKNPTAFYLCASRVPGTWYQPQHFGDGTRLSIL.

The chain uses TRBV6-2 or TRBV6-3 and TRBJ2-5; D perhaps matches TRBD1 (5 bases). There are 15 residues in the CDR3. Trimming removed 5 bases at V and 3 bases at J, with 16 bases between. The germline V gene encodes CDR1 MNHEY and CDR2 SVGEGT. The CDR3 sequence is CASSTDDRFKETQYF. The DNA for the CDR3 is TGTGCCAGCAGTACCGACGACAGATTTAAAGAGACCCAGTACTTC.